A single sample gave rise to the 6 T cell receptor beta chains below, sequenced in a study of T cell changes during pregnancy in multiple sclerosis. Data came from immunoSEQ multiplex PCR; TCRdb stores just in-frame clones and leaves some out. This table holds around 40,000 clones, 85% to 95% found once. This material consisted of CD8+ T cells from peripheral blood mononuclear cells, taken in the third trimester of pregnancy. These receptors were obtained from a female donor with multiple sclerosis, enrolled in a pregnancy study.

A single count supports this clone. The rearrangement links TRBV6-5 to TRBJ1-6; D gene ambiguous. CDR1 and CDR2 from the germline V gene are MNHEY and SVGAGI. This CDR3 has 15 residues. Trimming pared 10 bases from V and 10 bases from J, leaving 23 bases between. This CDR3 is CAKPAGENGSSPLHF. CDR3 nucleotides: TGTGCCAAACCCGCCGGGGAGAACGGGAGCTCACCCCTCCACTTT.

V gene TRBV27 combines with J gene TRBJ2-1; maybe TRBD2 (5 bases). The V end lost 3 bases, the J end lost 4 bases, and 10 bases lay between the germline ends. This CDR3 has 14 amino acids. The V gene's germline CDR1 is MNHEY and CDR2 SMNVEV (reference sequence). The CDR3 region is CASSFRGTYNEQFF. Here the CDR3 DNA reads TGTGCCAGCAGTTTCCGGGGAACTTACAATGAGCAGTTCTTC.

This chain connects TRBV27 to TRBJ1-5; no firm D call. Germline loops: CDR1 MNHEY, CDR2 SMNVEV (reference sequence). This CDR3 comprises 13 residues. Trimming took 3 bases from V and 1 from J, leaving 4 bases between them. The CDR3 here is CASSFASNQPQHF. The CDR3, as DNA: TGTGCCAGCAGTTTTGCGAGCAATCAGCCCCAGCATTTT.

V gene TRBV27 combines with J gene TRBJ1-5; TRBD1 is a possible D gene (5 bases). Germline CDR1 is MNHEY and CDR2 is SMNVEV (reference sequence). Trimming stripped 4 bases from V and 9 bases from J, with 10 bases between. This CDR3 spans 12 amino acids. The CDR3, as DNA: TGTGCCAGCAGTTACTCAAGGGGGCCCCAGCATTTT. Its translation: CASSYSRGPQHF.

The chain combines TRBV30 with TRBJ1-2; TRBD1 matches at 9 bases. Germline loops: CDR1 GTSNPN, CDR2 SVGIG (reference sequence). The CDR3 is 12 amino acids. V shed 8 bases, J shed 7 bases, and the junction held 8 bases outside the gene matches. CDR3 nucleotides: TGTGCCGGGGACAGGGCCTCGGCTGGCTACACCTTC. Protein sequence: CAGDRASAGYTF. The variable domain in full, with the rest retrieved from reference TRBV30 and TRBJ1-2, is SQTIHQWPATLVQPVGSPLSLECTVEGTSNPNLYWYRQAAGRGLQLLFYSVGIGQISSEVPQNLSASRPQDRQFILSSKKLLLSDSGFYLCAGDRASAGYTFGSGTRLTVV.

V and J are TRBV29-1 and TRBJ2-3; 11 nucleotides agree with TRBD2. From germline, CDR1 is SQVTM and CDR2 ANQGSEA. Unmatched junction bases numbered 4, after V lost 8 bases and J lost 6 bases. This CDR3 comprises 12 residues. The CDR3 region has the DNA TGCAGCTCAACTAGCGGGGGTGATACGCAGTATTTT. It translates to CSSTSGGDTQYF.